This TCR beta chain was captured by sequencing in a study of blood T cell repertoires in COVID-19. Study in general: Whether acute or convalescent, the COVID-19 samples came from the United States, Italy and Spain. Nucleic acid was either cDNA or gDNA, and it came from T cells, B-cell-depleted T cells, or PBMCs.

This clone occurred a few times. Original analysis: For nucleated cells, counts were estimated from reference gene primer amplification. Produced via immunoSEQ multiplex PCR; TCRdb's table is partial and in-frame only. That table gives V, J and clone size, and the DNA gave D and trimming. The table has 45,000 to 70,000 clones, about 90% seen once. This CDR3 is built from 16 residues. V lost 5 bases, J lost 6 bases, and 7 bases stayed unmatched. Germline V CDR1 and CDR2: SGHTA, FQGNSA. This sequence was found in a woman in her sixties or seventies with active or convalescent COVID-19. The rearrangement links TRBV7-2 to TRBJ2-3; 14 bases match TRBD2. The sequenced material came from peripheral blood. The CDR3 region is CASSPTSGRVTDTQYF. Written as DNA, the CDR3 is TGTGCCAGCAGCCCGACTAGCGGGAGGGTTACGGATACGCAGTATTTT.